The present T cell receptor (beta chain) was sequenced within a study of T-cell reconstitution after alpha-beta-depleted transplantation in children. During its preparation, the TCRbeta library received unique molecular identifiers. Each CDR3 protein gets one entry after TCRdb re-called the PCR reads with MiXCR. The sample records about 600,000 distinct CDR3 sequences, roughly 23% being singletons. The sample holds many counts of this clonotype. The CDR3 sequence is 14 residues long. With 6 bases removed from V and 7 bases from J, the gap between germline ends came to 13 bases. Sequenced here: PBMCs, mostly from graft donor cells, sampled 360 days after TCRalphabeta/CD19-depleted stem cell transplant. The chain combines TRBV12-3 or TRBV12-4 with TRBJ1-6; D ambiguous. The sequence came from a boy under two years old who had a stem cell transplant for acute myeloid leukemia, so the T cells may come from the graft donor. CDR3 sequence: CASSPTRANSPLHF. As DNA, the CDR3 is TGTGCCAGCAGCCCCACGAGAGCCAATTCACCCCTCCACTTT.